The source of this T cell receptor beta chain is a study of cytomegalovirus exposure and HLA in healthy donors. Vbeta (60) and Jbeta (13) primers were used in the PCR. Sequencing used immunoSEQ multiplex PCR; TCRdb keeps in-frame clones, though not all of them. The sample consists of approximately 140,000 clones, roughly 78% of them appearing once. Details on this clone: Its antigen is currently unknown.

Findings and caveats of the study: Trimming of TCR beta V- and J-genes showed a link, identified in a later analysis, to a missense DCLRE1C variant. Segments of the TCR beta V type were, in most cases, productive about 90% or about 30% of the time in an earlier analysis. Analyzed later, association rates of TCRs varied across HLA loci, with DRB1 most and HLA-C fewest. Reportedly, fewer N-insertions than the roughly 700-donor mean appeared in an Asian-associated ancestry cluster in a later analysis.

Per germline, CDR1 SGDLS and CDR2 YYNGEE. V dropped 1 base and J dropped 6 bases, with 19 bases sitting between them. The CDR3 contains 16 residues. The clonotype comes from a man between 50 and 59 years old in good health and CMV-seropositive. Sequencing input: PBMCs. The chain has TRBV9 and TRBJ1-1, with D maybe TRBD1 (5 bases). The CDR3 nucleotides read TGTGCCAGCAGCGTAAGTTTCAATGGGGGAGGTCCTGAAGCTTTCTTT. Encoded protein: CASSVSFNGGGPEAFF.